The clone carrying this T cell receptor (beta chain) was found many times. This specimen belongs to a study of T cells after yellow fever vaccination. In TCRdb, the 5' RACE reads were re-called with MiXCR into one record per CDR3 protein. The repertoire holds about 350,000 distinct CDR3 sequences, with roughly 4.3% as singletons. The receptor's source is a man aged 18 to 29 who received the YFV17D yellow fever vaccine. Material: PBMCs, obtained 5 days after the yellow fever booster vaccination.

The CDR3 nucleotides read TGTGCCAGCAGGAGGGGGATAGAGGGCTATGGCTACACCTTC. It encodes CASRRGIEGYGYTF. The V and J genes are TRBV27 and TRBJ1-2; D may be TRBD1 (6 bases). CDR1 and CDR2 from the germline V gene are MNHEY and SMNVEV (reference sequence). V was trimmed by 6 bases and J by 4 bases, leaving 15 bases between them. The CDR3 length is 14 residues.